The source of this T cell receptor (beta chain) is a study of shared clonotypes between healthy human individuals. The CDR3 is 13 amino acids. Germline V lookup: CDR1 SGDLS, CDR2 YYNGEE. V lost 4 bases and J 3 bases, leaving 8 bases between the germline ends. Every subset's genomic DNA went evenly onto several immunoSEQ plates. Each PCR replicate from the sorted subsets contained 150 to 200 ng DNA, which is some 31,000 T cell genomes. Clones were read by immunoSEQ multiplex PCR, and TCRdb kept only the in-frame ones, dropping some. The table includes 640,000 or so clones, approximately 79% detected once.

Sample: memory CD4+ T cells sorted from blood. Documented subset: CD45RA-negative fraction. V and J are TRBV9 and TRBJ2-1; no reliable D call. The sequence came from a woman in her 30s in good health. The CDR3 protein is CASSPTLYNEQFF. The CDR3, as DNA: TGTGCCAGCAGCCCAACCCTCTACAATGAGCAGTTCTTC.